A single sample gave rise to the 29 T cell receptor beta chains below, sequenced in a study of Tregs in tolerant kidney transplant recipients. Some clones are missing from TCRdb's copy, which holds only in-frame ones; the method was immunoSEQ multiplex PCR. The sample has about 77,000 clones, 95% to 98% seen once; the top ten hold approximately 0.52%. The sample here was CD4+ T cells from blood, taken before the transplant. The source is a human donor who received a combined kidney and bone marrow transplant.

The chain combines TRBV11-3 with TRBJ1-2, with 10 positions matching TRBD1. The V gene end was trimmed by 5 bases and the J gene end by 5 bases; junction bases not matched to a gene: 2. Germline V gives CDR1 SGHNT, CDR2 YENEEA. The CDR3 consists of 13 residues. CDR3 amino acids: CASSMGQGYGYTF. CDR3 DNA sequence: TGTGCCAGCAGCATGGGACAGGGGTATGGCTACACCTTC.

Here the CDR3 reads CASSETPDYGYTF. CDR3 sequence (DNA): TGTGCCAGCAGTGAAACCCCAGACTATGGCTACACCTTC. This chain joins TRBV6-1 and TRBJ1-2; D is unresolved. Trimming removed 2 bases from V and 3 bases from J, with 7 bases in between. CDR3 length equals 13 residues. Per germline, CDR1 MNHNS and CDR2 SASEGT.

The V gene is TRBV5-4, the J gene TRBJ2-7; 10 bases fit TRBD2. The CDR3 has 15 residues. Germline CDR1 is SGHNT and CDR2 is YYREEE (reference sequence). J was trimmed by 4 bases and V by 4 bases; bases with no gene match: 8. The CDR3 loop reads CASSPQASGSYEQYF. The CDR3, as DNA: TGTGCCAGCAGCCCCCAGGCTAGCGGGAGTTACGAGCAGTACTTC.

The chain has TRBV23-1 and TRBJ1-6; D call uncertain. TRBV23-1 is labeled an ORF, and its function is uncertain. This CDR3 spans 14 amino acids. V was shortened by 3 bases and J by 7 bases, with 10 bases between the two germline ends. In DNA, the CDR3 is TGCGCCAGCAGTCATAGCGGGTCGAATTCACCCCTCCACTTT. Translated: CASSHSGSNSPLHF.

This clone was recorded only once. The chain links TRBV2 to TRBJ2-4; D call uncertain. The CDR3 extends over 10 amino acids. V was clipped by 5 bases and J by 10 bases, with 6 bases between them. In germline, CDR1 is SNHLY, CDR2 FYNNEI. CDR3 DNA sequence: TGTGCCAGCAGTAACTTAATTCAGTACTTC. As protein: CASSNLIQYF.

The chain couples TRBV5-3 to TRBJ2-7, with D maybe TRBD2 (5 bases). TRBV5-3 is recorded as an ORF, its role being uncertain. The CDR3 spans 15 residues. The V and J ends lost 2 bases and 0 bases respectively, with 12 bases between them. CDR3 sequence: CARSFSPRDSYEQYF. The CDR3 DNA is TGTGCCAGAAGCTTTTCTCCCCGGGACTCCTACGAGCAGTACTTC.

J is TRBJ2-7 and V is TRBV4-3; TRBD1 agrees at 10 bases. Germline CDR1 is LGHNA and CDR2 is YSLEER. CDR3 size: 14 residues. The ends lost 1 base at V and 4 bases at J; junction bases unmatched: 1. The CDR3 here is CASSQGQGAYEQYF. CDR3 bases: TGCGCCAGCAGCCAAGGACAGGGGGCGTACGAGCAGTACTTC.

This chain joins TRBV27 and TRBJ1-5, with 8 bases lining up with TRBD1. Germline-derived CDR1 and CDR2 are MNHEY and SMNVEV (reference sequence). The V and J ends lost 5 bases and 1 base, in that order; junction bases with no gene match: 4. The length of the CDR3 is 15 residues. CDR3 coding DNA: TGTGCCAGCAGTCGACAGGGGTTAAGCAATCAGCCCCAGCATTTT. Translation gives CASSRQGLSNQPQHF.

The chain recombines TRBV4-1 with TRBJ2-7; TRBD1 is a possible D gene (5 bases). This CDR3 is 15 amino acids long. Germline-derived CDR1 and CDR2 are MGHRA and YSYEKL. V lost 4 bases to trimming and J lost 1 base, with 14 bases between them. The CDR3 DNA sequence: TGCGCCAGCAGCCGCGGCCAGGGCCTTTCCTACGAGCAGTACTTC. It specifies CASSRGQGLSYEQYF.

CDR3 sequence: CASSVSRFPLPYNEQFF. CDR3 coding DNA: TGCGCCAGCAGTGTCTCCAGGTTCCCCCTACCCTACAATGAGCAGTTCTTC. This chain joins TRBV10-2 and TRBJ2-1; no reliable D call. The CDR3 is 17 amino acids. The germline V gene has CDR1 WSHSY and CDR2 SAAADI. The V end was cut by 4 bases, the J end by 2 bases, with 18 bases between.

This rearrangement joins TRBV7-8 to TRBJ2-2, with unresolved D. Germline CDR1 SGHVS, CDR2 FQNEAQ. Trimming left V 3 bases short and J 7 bases short, with 15 bases between. The CDR3 spans 15 residues. The CDR3 here is CASSFFSRPGGELFF. The DNA of the CDR3 is TGTGCCAGCAGCTTCTTTTCTAGGCCCGGCGGGGAGCTGTTTTTT.

The sample holds a few counts of this clone. The V call is TRBV28, the J call TRBJ1-1, with 9 bases that match TRBD1. The CDR3 runs to 15 residues. J gave up 10 bases and V 5 bases, and 14 bases lay outside the gene matches. Germline V gene lookup returns CDR1 MDHEN and CDR2 SYDVKM. Here the CDR3 reads CASSPQLGQGGRAFF. The CDR3 nucleotides are TGTGCCAGCAGTCCACAACTGGGACAGGGAGGAAGAGCTTTCTTT.

The genes are TRBV9 and TRBJ2-3; TRBD2 matches at 7 bases. The J segment lost 6 bases and the V segment lost 0 bases, leaving 7 bases of the junction unmatched. Germline-derived CDR1 and CDR2 are SGDLS and YYNGEE. The CDR3 contains 15 residues. Here the CDR3 DNA reads TGTGCCAGCAGCGTAGAGGGGCTAGCGGCGGATACGCAGTATTTT. It codes for CASSVEGLAADTQYF.

This chain joins TRBV19 and TRBJ1-1; 7 bases are shared with TRBD1. The trim removed 7 bases at V and 0 bases at J, leaving 5 bases unmatched. CDR1 and CDR2 from the germline V gene are LNHDA and SQIVND (reference sequence). This CDR3 spans 14 amino acids. The CDR3, as DNA: TGTGCCAGTACTCGACAGGGACTGAACACTGAAGCTTTCTTT. Protein: CASTRQGLNTEAFF.

This chain connects TRBV7-9 to TRBJ2-7; 8 nucleotides align to TRBD1. The CDR3 totals 15 residues. With V trimmed by 1 base and J by 1 base, 3 bases remained unmatched. Germline V gene data show CDR1 as SEHNR and CDR2 as FQNEAQ (reference sequence). The chain's CDR3 is CASSLGDRRSYEQYF. The CDR3 region has the DNA TGTGCCAGCAGCTTAGGGGACAGGCGGTCCTACGAGCAGTACTTC.

A single count supports this clone. V is TRBV10-3 and J is TRBJ2-7; TRBD2 agrees at 9 bases. The germline CDR1 and CDR2 sequences are ENHRY and SYGVKD. The ends lost 3 bases at V and 4 bases at J; junction bases unmatched: 10. The length of the CDR3 is 16 residues. The CDR3 protein is CAISDSGGLAGYEQYF. As DNA, the CDR3 is TGTGCCATCAGTGACTCGGGGGGGCTAGCGGGATACGAGCAGTACTTC.

The genes are TRBV4-2 and TRBJ2-3; 8 bases fit TRBD2. CDR3 size: 17 residues. Germline CDR1 LGHNA, CDR2 YNFKEQ. V was pared by 0 bases and J by 3 bases, with 8 bases of the junction left unmatched. The CDR3 loop is CASSQDTLAGPTDTQYF. For the CDR3, the DNA is TGTGCCAGCAGCCAAGATACCCTAGCGGGCCCTACAGATACGCAGTATTTT.

This chain links TRBV5-8 with TRBJ2-7, with D possibly TRBD1 on 5 matching bases. Trimming stripped 0 bases from V and 2 bases from J, with 9 bases between. This CDR3 is 14 amino acids long. Germline lookup yields CDR1 SGHTS and CDR2 YDEGEE. CDR3 DNA sequence: TGTGCCAGCAGCTTGGTCAGGGCCCCCTACGAGCAGTACTTC. Translating it yields CASSLVRAPYEQYF.

The V call is TRBV15, the J call TRBJ2-5; 9 bases align to TRBD1. The CDR3 consists of 18 residues. V dropped 1 base and J dropped 3; count of bases not matched to a gene: 12. Germline CDR1 and CDR2: LNHNV and YYDKDF (reference sequence). The CDR3 DNA is TGTGCCACCAGCAGAGGTGGACAGGGGTACGCTCGGAAAGAGACCCAGTACTTC. Its protein product is CATSRGGQGYARKETQYF.

The J gene is TRBJ2-7, the V gene TRBV27; the match to TRBD1 covers 10 bases. The J segment lost 1 base and the V segment lost 5 bases, leaving 17 bases of the junction unmatched. The V gene's germline CDR1 is MNHEY and CDR2 SMNVEV (reference sequence). CDR3 length equals 19 residues. As DNA, the CDR3 is TGTGCCAGCAGTCCTTTATACGAATTTGGGACAGGGGAATCCTACGAGCAGTACTTC. Its translation is CASSPLYEFGTGESYEQYF.

This chain joins TRBV5-1 and TRBJ1-2, with D possibly being TRBD1 (6 bases). The CDR3 length is 14 residues. Germline loops: CDR1 SGHRS, CDR2 YFSETQ. Between the trimmed V and J ends, which lost 1 base and 2 bases, there was a span of 9 bases. CDR3 DNA: TGCGCCAGCAGCTTGTTACAGGGCAACTATGGCTACACCTTC. It encodes CASSLLQGNYGYTF.

This chain joins TRBV11-3 and TRBJ2-1; maybe TRBD2 (5 bases). The germline V gene encodes CDR1 SGHNT and CDR2 YENEEA. With 0 bases removed from V and 9 bases from J, the gap between germline ends came to 15 bases. The CDR3 runs to 15 residues. In DNA form, the CDR3 reads TGTGCCAGCAGCTTAGAGACCCTCCCGGGGAGTGAGCAGTTCTTC. It specifies CASSLETLPGSEQFF.

The gene calls are TRBV11-1 and TRBJ2-1; 10 bases map to TRBD2. J lost 7 bases, V lost 1 base, and 4 bases had no gene match. This CDR3 has 15 residues. Germline V gives CDR1 SGHAT, CDR2 FQDESV (reference sequence). The CDR3 here is CASSLGVAGGNEQFF. In DNA form, the CDR3 reads TGTGCCAGCAGCTTAGGAGTAGCGGGAGGAAATGAGCAGTTCTTC.

The chain recombines TRBV11-2 with TRBJ2-1, with 12 positions matching TRBD2. The V segment lost 4 bases and the J segment 1 base; nucleotides outside the gene matches: 2. Germline CDR1 SGHAT, CDR2 FQNNGV. The CDR3 spans 16 residues. This CDR3 is CASSSTSGSSYNEQFF. The CDR3 coding sequence is TGTGCCAGCAGCTCGACTAGCGGGAGTTCCTACAATGAGCAGTTCTTC. Looking up the rest from reference TRBV11-2 and TRBJ2-1 gives the full variable domain: EAGVAQSPRYKIIEKRQSVAFWCNPISGHATLYWYQQILGQGPKLLIQFQNNGVVDDSQLPKDRFSAERLKGVDSTLKIQPAKLEDSAVYLCASSSTSGSSYNEQFFGPGTRLTVL.

The chain uses TRBV15 and TRBJ1-2, with D hard to call. Looked up from germline, CDR1 is LNHNV and CDR2 is YYDKDF (reference sequence). CDR3 length equals 16 residues. Trimming shortened V by 0 bases and J by 3 bases, and 14 bases separated the two germline ends. The CDR3 region is CATSRDSKGDDYGYTF. The CDR3 DNA sequence: TGTGCCACCAGCAGAGACTCAAAGGGAGACGACTATGGCTACACCTTC.

V and J are TRBV29-1 and TRBJ1-4; D might be TRBD1 (6 bases). The CDR3 totals 12 residues. CDR1 is SQVTM and CDR2 is ANQGSEA in the germline V gene. Deletions cut 4 bases from V and 7 bases from J, with 10 bases between. In DNA, the CDR3 is TGCAGCGTTGCACAGGGTGGTGAAAAACTGTTTTTT. Protein sequence: CSVAQGGEKLFF.

The CDR3 loop reads CASSQAHSGSKTDTQYF. The CDR3 DNA reads as TGCGCCAGCAGCCAAGCCCATAGCGGGAGTAAGACAGATACGCAGTATTTT. The gene calls are TRBV4-3 and TRBJ2-3, with 9 nucleotides matching TRBD2. The trim removed 1 base at V and 3 bases at J, leaving 8 bases unmatched. The V gene's germline CDR1 is LGHNA and CDR2 YSLEER. CDR3 size: 17 residues.

The chain uses TRBV6-1 and TRBJ1-6, with D possibly being TRBD1 (5 bases). There are 15 residues in the CDR3. With 5 bases removed from V and 9 bases from J, the gap between germline ends came to 17 bases. Per the germline V gene, CDR1 is MNHNS and CDR2 is SASEGT. DNA for the CDR3: TGTGCCAGCAGTTCAGAATACAGGTCCGCTTCACCCCTCCACTTT. It codes for CASSSEYRSASPLHF.

V is TRBV4-1 and J is TRBJ2-1, with 8 bases aligning to TRBD2. The CDR3 is made up of 18 amino acids. V trimming: 1 base; J trimming: 3 bases; junction bases outside the gene matches: 11. CDR1 MGHRA and CDR2 YSYEKL come from the germline V gene. This CDR3 is CASSQGIQRGGFYNEQFF. As DNA, the CDR3 is TGCGCCAGCAGCCAAGGAATTCAACGGGGGGGATTCTACAATGAGCAGTTCTTC.